This T cell receptor (beta chain) emerged from a study of T cell responses to AZD1222 COVID-19 vaccine. Study-wide points: Spike-specific TCR breadth and depth grew following two AZD1222 doses. Targeting of unmutated variant regions was reportedly seen in nearly half of spike-specific TCRs.

The CDR3 is made up of 16 amino acids. CDR1 and CDR2 (germline): KGHSH, LQKENI. Germline trimming cut 0 bases from V and 5 bases from J; bases unmatched to any gene: 6. This clone appeared once. What it recognizes is unknown. The assay was immunoSEQ multiplex PCR, and TCRdb's table has in-frame clones only and misses some. The sample holds about 120,000 clones; around 88% are singletons and the top ten take just over 9.5%. The rearrangement uses TRBV18 and TRBJ2-5; 10 bases agree with TRBD1. The origin of this receptor is an adult in good health. This material consisted of peripheral blood, taken on day 0 of AZD1222 vaccination. CDR3 sequence (DNA): TGTGCCAGCTCACCACCCCAGACAGGGGGCGCTGAGACCCAGTACTTC. Its translation: CASSPPQTGGAETQYF.